The 10 T cell receptor beta chains given below trace back to one sample, sequenced in a study of cytomegalovirus exposure and HLA in healthy donors (TCRdb year 2017). The library was produced with the immunoSEQ multiplex PCR assay. Held by TCRdb, this immuneACCESS table contains in-frame sequences only and omits some clones. Under half of the omission traces to an unresolved V gene where checked; the cause of the rest is unknown. For this sample the table gives some 65,000 clones, of which roughly 96% were detected only once. The ten biggest clones cover about 2.4% of the sample. Sequencing input: PBMCs. These receptors originate from a man aged 18 to 29 in good health and CMV-seronegative.

This chain connects TRBV6-1 to TRBJ1-1; the D gene is possibly TRBD1 (5 bases). Deletions cut 3 bases from V and 0 bases from J, with 11 bases between. Germline V gene data show CDR1 as MNHNS and CDR2 as SASEGT. The CDR3 is 15 amino acids. This CDR3 reads CASSDPGGLNTEAFF. CDR3 sequence (DNA): TGTGCCAGCAGTGACCCGGGGGGGTTGAACACTGAAGCTTTCTTT.

This clone was seen only once. One junction end does not reproduce the germline sequence, and a read error may be involved. The chain has TRBV28 and TRBJ1-2; 8 bases are shared with TRBD1. This CDR3 comprises 11 residues. CDR1 and CDR2 (germline): MDHEN, SYDVKM. The CDR3 sequence is CASRGFGTGGF. As DNA, the CDR3 is TGTGCCAGCAGGGGATTCGGGACAGGCGGCTTC.

The chain has TRBV28 and TRBJ2-5, with 9 bases aligning to TRBD1. The J call could be wrong; TRBJ2-7 is a better fit for the DNA end. Germline loops: CDR1 MDHEN, CDR2 SYDVKM. The CDR3 has 13 residues. The CDR3 nucleotides read TGTGCCAGCAGTCGACAGGGGGCCTACGAGCAGTACTTC. This translates into CASSRQGAYEQYF.

This clone was detected only a few times. The rearrangement joins TRBV5-4 to TRBJ2-1; possibly TRBD1 for D (6 bases). The germline V gene encodes CDR1 SGHNT and CDR2 YYREEE (reference sequence). This CDR3 contains 12 residues. The V gene lost 4 bases and the J gene lost 11 bases, with 13 bases spanning the gap. The CDR3 loop is CASSPGETKQFF. Written as DNA, the CDR3 is TGTGCCAGCAGCCCAGGGGAGACTAAGCAGTTCTTC.

V usage is TRBV2 and J usage is TRBJ1-2; D is undetermined. This CDR3 region has 14 residues. V was clipped by 8 bases and J by 8 bases, with 21 bases between them. CDR1 SNHLY and CDR2 FYNNEI come from the germline V gene. CDR3 DNA sequence: TGTGCCAGCGCGAGGAACGGATACGAGACGGGCTACACCTTC. It codes for CASARNGYETGYTF.

The V call is TRBV6-6, the J call TRBJ2-7, with D possibly matching TRBD1 (7 bases). V dropped 2 bases and J dropped 5 bases, with 16 bases sitting between them. Germline lookup yields CDR1 MNHNY and CDR2 SVGAGI (reference sequence). CDR3 length: 15 amino acids. The CDR3 DNA sequence: TGTGCCAGCAGTTACATGACAGGGAGGAGCGACGAGCAGTACTTC. Its protein is CASSYMTGRSDEQYF.

The chain couples TRBV6-6 to TRBJ2-1; 10 positions match TRBD1. With V trimmed by 2 bases and J by 6 bases, 7 bases remained unmatched. Germline values: CDR1 MNHNY, CDR2 SVGAGI (reference sequence). The CDR3 extends over 16 amino acids. The DNA of the CDR3 is TGTGCCAGCAGTTACCCCCGGGACAGGGGAACCAATGAGCAGTTCTTC. Its protein is CASSYPRDRGTNEQFF.

The chain recombines TRBV19 with TRBJ1-2; D is unresolved. Germline values: CDR1 LNHDA, CDR2 SQIVND (reference sequence). The CDR3 consists of 12 residues. Trimming stripped 6 bases from V and 2 bases from J, with 7 bases between. CDR3 nucleotide sequence: TGTGCCAGTAGCCCCAGGAACTATGGCTACACCTTC. Protein product: CASSPRNYGYTF.

The chain carries TRBV19 and TRBJ1-5; D may be TRBD1 (6 bases). Germline V gene data show CDR1 as LNHDA and CDR2 as SQIVND (reference sequence). The CDR3 has 14 residues. Trimming cost V 4 bases and J 3 bases, with 10 bases left between them. The CDR3 DNA sequence: TGTGCCAGTAGTAAGGGGGTATACAATCAGCCCCAGCATTTT. It codes for CASSKGVYNQPQHF.

This chain connects TRBV6-5 to TRBJ1-6; possibly TRBD1 for D (5 bases). The CDR3 runs to 14 residues. V lost 8 bases, J lost 7 bases, and 15 bases lay in between. CDR1 and CDR2 (germline): MNHEY, SVGAGI. The CDR3, as DNA: TGTGCCAGCTTAGACAGCCACATAAATTCACCCCTCCACTTT. Protein product: CASLDSHINSPLHF.